The 16 T cell receptor beta chains below were found in one sample sequenced in a study of CD8 T cells in Susac syndrome. The RNA input was about 0.5 to 1 ug, and it was reverse transcribed with random hexamers. MiXCR, applied by TCRdb to the immunoSEQ multiplex PCR reads, yields one record per CDR3 protein. The sample yields more than 150,000 distinct CDR3 sequences, around 96% seen once. The specimen sequenced was CD4+ T cells from PBMCs. These receptors came from a human donor with Susac syndrome.

The J gene is TRBJ2-6, the V gene TRBV5-5; D unclear. Trimming took off 1 base at V and 2 bases at J, with 16 bases between the two ends. This CDR3 has 18 amino acids. The germline CDR1 and CDR2 sequences are SGHKS and YYEKEE (reference sequence). CDR3 nucleotides: TGTGCCAGCAGCTTGAACGTGTTAGGCGTGGCTGGGGCCAACGTCCTGACTTTC. Its translation is CASSLNVLGVAGANVLTF.

The gene calls are TRBV30 and TRBJ2-5; TRBD2 matches at 10 bases. V lost 6 bases to trimming and J lost 2 bases; unmatched junction nucleotides: 6. The germline V gene has CDR1 GTSNPN and CDR2 SVGIG (reference sequence). The CDR3 has 14 amino acids. The CDR3 loop reads CACLKGLAQETQYF. In nucleotides, the CDR3 is TGTGCCTGCCTTAAGGGACTAGCGCAAGAGACCCAGTACTTC.

Only one count was recorded for this clonotype. The chain uses TRBV4-3 and TRBJ2-1, with D uncertain. CDR1 and CDR2 (germline): LGHNA, YSLEER. The CDR3 is made up of 14 amino acids. V was clipped by 0 bases and J by 6 bases, with 9 bases between them. The CDR3: CASSQDWPVNEQFF. CDR3 DNA sequence: TGCGCCAGCAGCCAAGATTGGCCAGTCAATGAGCAGTTCTTC.

V is TRBV24-1 and J is TRBJ2-1; D not certain. The ends were cut back, 9 bases at V and 8 bases at J, with 16 bases in the middle. Per the germline V gene, CDR1 is KGHDR and CDR2 is SFDVKD. This CDR3 is built from 13 residues. CDR3 amino acids: CATGSDADDEQFF. Here the CDR3 DNA reads TGTGCCACCGGATCAGACGCGGATGATGAGCAGTTCTTC.

This chain connects TRBV25-1 to TRBJ1-2; unclear D gene. Deletions cut 4 bases from V and 7 bases from J, with 7 bases between. The germline V gene encodes CDR1 MGHDK and CDR2 SYGVNS. The CDR3 covers 11 residues. The CDR3 here is CASSGGFGYTF. For the CDR3, the DNA is TGTGCCAGCAGTGGGGGTTTTGGCTACACCTTC.

Only one count was recorded for this clonotype. The V call is TRBV6-2 or TRBV6-3, the J call TRBJ1-4, with 9 nucleotides matching TRBD1. The CDR3 spans 14 residues. V lost 6 bases and J lost 8; bases outside the gene matches: 7. In germline, CDR1 is MNHEY, CDR2 SVGEGT. CDR3 region: CASRRTGEEEKLFF. CDR3 in DNA: TGTGCCAGCAGACGGACAGGGGAGGAGGAAAAACTGTTTTTT.

The rearrangement uses TRBV12-3 or TRBV12-4 and TRBJ2-7; D is undetermined. Trimming removed 3 bases from V and 1 base from J, with 10 bases in between. The CDR3 is 14 residues long. The CDR3 spells CASSFGQRSYEQYF. The CDR3 DNA reads TGTGCCAGCAGTTTTGGGCAGAGATCCTACGAGCAGTACTTC.

The chain links TRBV27 to TRBJ2-6, with TRBD2 identical over 7 bases. J gave up 4 bases and V 7 bases, and 4 bases lay outside the gene matches. This CDR3 is 14 amino acids long. The V gene's germline CDR1 is MNHEY and CDR2 SMNVEV (reference sequence). The CDR3 bases are TGTGCCAGCAAGGCAGCGGGAGGGGCCAACGTCCTGACTTTC. This gives the protein CASKAAGGANVLTF.

V gene TRBV20-1 combines with J gene TRBJ2-1; D possibly corresponds to TRBD1 (6 bases). V lost 0 bases and J lost 3, with 12 bases in between. From germline, CDR1 is DFQATT and CDR2 SNEGSKA (reference sequence). The CDR3 runs to 15 residues. The chain's CDR3 is CSARDFGRGYNEQFF. The CDR3 DNA follows: TGCAGTGCTAGAGATTTTGGCAGGGGCTACAATGAGCAGTTCTTC.

The genes are TRBV18 and TRBJ2-6; D unresolved. V dropped 4 bases and J dropped 0 bases, with 13 bases sitting between them. This CDR3 comprises 17 residues. Germline lookup yields CDR1 KGHSH and CDR2 LQKENI. The CDR3 loop is CASSLRAAISGANVLTF. As DNA, the CDR3 is TGTGCCAGCTCACTCCGGGCCGCGATCTCTGGGGCCAACGTCCTGACTTTC.

The chain combines TRBV7-9 with TRBJ2-5; no clear D gene. V shed 4 bases and J shed 1 base, with 13 bases lying between them. Germline V lookup: CDR1 SEHNR, CDR2 FQNEAQ (reference sequence). CDR3 length equals 15 residues. CDR3 region: CASSSITATQETQYF. The CDR3 bases are TGTGCCAGCAGCTCGATAACAGCGACCCAAGAGACCCAGTACTTC.

CDR3 sequence reads: CAWTPGTYNEQFF. CDR3 DNA: TGTGCCTGGACCCCTGGTACCTACAATGAGCAGTTCTTC. This chain joins TRBV30 and TRBJ2-1; no firm D call. The CDR3 has 13 amino acids. Trimming stripped 4 bases from V and 2 bases from J, with 9 bases between. Per germline, CDR1 GTSNPN and CDR2 SVGIG (reference sequence).

V usage is TRBV29-1 and J usage is TRBJ2-5; D is possibly TRBD2 (7 bases). Trimming pared 2 bases from V and 5 bases from J, leaving 15 bases between. CDR1 and CDR2 (germline): SQVTM, ANQGSEA. This CDR3 has 14 amino acids. CDR3 amino acids: CSVERGGGGETQYF. The CDR3 nucleotides are TGCAGCGTTGAAAGGGGAGGGGGTGGTGAGACCCAGTACTTC.

The chain joins TRBV29-1 to TRBJ2-1, with TRBD2 as a possible D gene (5 bases). Per the germline V gene, CDR1 is SQVTM and CDR2 is ANQGSEA. This CDR3 has 13 residues. V lost 5 bases, J lost 4 bases, and 12 bases lay in between. The CDR3 here is CSVYRERYNEQFF. CDR3 nucleotide sequence: TGCAGCGTTTACCGGGAACGTTACAATGAGCAGTTCTTC.

Only one count was recorded for this clonotype. The chain joins TRBV28 to TRBJ1-4; TRBD1 might be the D (6 bases). Germline loops: CDR1 MDHEN, CDR2 SYDVKM. This CDR3 contains 16 residues. V was clipped by 5 bases and J by 4 bases, with 17 bases between them. The CDR3 sequence is CASSPNQGIVNEKLFF. CDR3 DNA: TGTGCCAGCAGTCCAAACCAGGGGATTGTTAATGAAAAACTGTTTTTT.

This chain joins TRBV6-2 or TRBV6-3 and TRBJ1-2; 8 nucleotides agree with TRBD1. The CDR3 is made up of 12 amino acids. Germline CDR1 and CDR2: MNHEY and SVGEGT. V trimming: 5 bases; J trimming: 8 bases; junction bases outside the gene matches: 4. The CDR3 reads CASSRTGRGYTF. In nucleotides, the CDR3 is TGTGCCAGCAGTCGGACAGGGCGCGGCTACACCTTC.